What follows are 23 T cell receptor beta chains derived from one specimen sequenced in a study of blood T cell repertoires in COVID-19. TCRdb's table, derived via immunoSEQ multiplex PCR, lists solely in-frame clones and lacks some. The table includes under 350,000 clones, over 75% detected once. Sequenced input: peripheral blood. The receptors here all came from a human donor in a cohort sampled during active COVID-19.

The V gene is TRBV6-5, the J gene TRBJ1-2; D gene ambiguous. Trimming took off 6 bases at V and 6 bases at J, with 14 bases between the two ends. The length of the CDR3 is 13 residues. In germline, CDR1 is MNHEY, CDR2 SVGAGI. Here the CDR3 DNA reads TGTGCCAGCAGCCCCGGGTTAAGACATGGCTACACCTTC. It is translated as CASSPGLRHGYTF.

The chain combines TRBV3-1 (or the pseudogene TRBV3-2) with TRBJ1-2; D is possibly TRBD1 (5 bases). Germline-derived CDR1 and CDR2 are LGHDT and YNNKEL (reference sequence). The V end lost 4 bases, the J end lost 6 bases, and 15 bases lay between the germline ends. This CDR3 is 14 amino acids long. DNA for the CDR3: TGTGCCAGCAGCCCCCAGTGGCAGGGTAATGGCTACACCTTC. Amino acids: CASSPQWQGNGYTF.

This clone has only one observation. In nucleotides, the CDR3 is TGTGCCAGCAGCTCATTAGCGGGAGTTTTTGCGGGAAGAGGGGAGCTGTTTTTT. As protein: CASSSLAGVFAGRGELFF. The chain couples TRBV7-2 to TRBJ2-2; TRBD2 matches 9 bases. Per the germline V gene, CDR1 is SGHTA and CDR2 is FQGNSA. The junction had 17 bases not matched to a gene; V was cut back by 4 bases and J by 8 bases. The CDR3 has 18 amino acids.

This chain joins TRBV19 and TRBJ1-5; maybe TRBD1 (5 bases). The germline gives CDR1 LNHDA, CDR2 SQIVND (reference sequence). The CDR3 covers 16 residues. V was clipped by 3 bases and J by 3 bases, with 15 bases between them. The chain's CDR3 is CASSISPGTPNQPQHF. Written as DNA, the CDR3 is TGTGCCAGTAGTATCTCCCCCGGGACTCCCAATCAGCCCCAGCATTTT.

The chain couples TRBV6-1 to TRBJ1-4; D unclear. V shed 2 bases and J shed 6 bases, with 19 bases lying between them. Germline lookup yields CDR1 MNHNS and CDR2 SASEGT. The CDR3 contains 17 residues. The CDR3 protein is CASSERPGSPGDEKLFF. CDR3 DNA: TGTGCCAGCAGTGAAAGGCCCGGGAGTCCCGGGGATGAAAAACTGTTTTTT.

The chain carries TRBV28 and TRBJ1-1; tentatively, D is TRBD1 (6 bases). Germline CDR1 reads MDHEN; CDR2 reads SYDVKM. CDR3 length: 13 residues. The ends were cut back, 8 bases at V and 7 bases at J, with 17 bases in the middle. This chain's CDR3 is CASEGGAAGEAFF. The CDR3 DNA reads as TGTGCCAGCGAGGGGGGGGCAGCCGGTGAAGCTTTCTTT.

The CDR3 sequence: CASSSVPNEKLFF. In DNA form, the CDR3 reads TGTGCCAGTAGTTCGGTACCAAATGAAAAACTGTTTTTT. The V gene is TRBV19, the J gene TRBJ1-4; D unresolved. Germline loops: CDR1 LNHDA, CDR2 SQIVND (reference sequence). This CDR3 spans 13 amino acids. V was pared by 5 bases and J by 5 bases, with 9 bases between.

This chain joins TRBV4-2 and TRBJ2-3; possibly TRBD2 for D (6 bases). CDR1 LGHNA and CDR2 YNFKEQ come from the germline V gene. Trimming removed 1 base at V and 0 bases at J, with 8 bases between. The length of the CDR3 is 15 residues. In nucleotides, the CDR3 is TGTGCCAGCAGCCAAGGGGGAGGAAGCACAGATACGCAGTATTTT. Protein product: CASSQGGGSTDTQYF.

This chain joins TRBV7-9 and TRBJ1-5; D not certain. The V end lost 2 bases, the J end lost 1 base, and 6 bases lay between the germline ends. CDR1 and CDR2 (germline): SEHNR, FQNEAQ (reference sequence). The CDR3 contains 14 residues. This chain's CDR3 is CASSLSLSNQPQHF. The CDR3 DNA reads as TGTGCCAGCAGCTTATCACTAAGCAATCAGCCCCAGCATTTT.

This clone was observed a handful of times. The chain has TRBV4-1 and TRBJ1-3, with D hard to call. This CDR3 comprises 16 residues. The V gene's germline CDR1 is MGHRA and CDR2 YSYEKL. V was shortened by 8 bases and J by 4 bases, with 21 bases between the two germline ends. The CDR3 sequence: CASGGGPLKAGNTIYF. The DNA of the CDR3 is TGCGCCAGCGGAGGCGGGCCGCTCAAGGCAGGAAACACCATATATTTT.

V usage is TRBV30 and J usage is TRBJ1-3, with 7 bases identical to TRBD1. Trimming cost V 0 bases and J 4 bases; bases outside gene matches: 12. CDR1 and CDR2 from the germline V gene are GTSNPN and SVGIG (reference sequence). The CDR3 has 17 amino acids. DNA for the CDR3: TGTGCCTGGAGTGTTCGTACCGGGACAGCTAAAGGAAACACCATATATTTT. Amino acid sequence: CAWSVRTGTAKGNTIYF.

This CDR3 reads CASSLGGGDLGYGYTF. The CDR3 DNA reads TGTGCCAGCAGCTTGGGCGGAGGGGACTTGGGCTATGGCTACACCTTC. The chain couples TRBV5-4 to TRBJ1-2; a weak D match, TRBD1 (5 bases). Germline loops: CDR1 SGHNT, CDR2 YYREEE (reference sequence). CDR3 size: 16 residues. V lost 0 bases, J lost 4 bases, and 16 bases lay in between.

This chain connects TRBV3-1 (or the pseudogene TRBV3-2) to TRBJ2-2; 7 bases agree with TRBD2. CDR3 length: 16 amino acids. Germline V gene lookup returns CDR1 LGHDT and CDR2 YNNKEL (reference sequence). The V gene end was trimmed by 0 bases and the J gene end by 1 base; junction bases not matched to a gene: 2. CDR3 bases: TGTGCCAGCAGCCAAGAGGGCGGGAGGAACACCGGGGAGCTGTTTTTT. It translates to CASSQEGGRNTGELFF.

This clone has only a few counts. The chain is built from TRBV7-6 and TRBJ1-2, with TRBD1 matching 10 bases. From germline, CDR1 is SGHVS and CDR2 FNYEAQ. The CDR3 length is 14 residues. J lost 7 bases, V lost 2 bases, and 4 bases had no gene match. The CDR3 sequence: CASSLRQGAGGYTF. CDR3 sequence (DNA): TGTGCCAGCAGCTTAAGACAGGGGGCTGGTGGCTACACCTTC.

The J gene is TRBJ1-5, the V gene TRBV6-5; tentatively, D is TRBD1 (5 bases). Trimming cost V 5 bases and J 3 bases, with 8 bases left between them. The CDR3 covers 13 residues. Germline-derived CDR1 and CDR2 are MNHEY and SVGAGI. This chain's CDR3 is CASSRQFNQPQHF. The CDR3 DNA sequence: TGTGCCAGCAGTCGACAGTTCAATCAGCCCCAGCATTTT.

The chain has TRBV7-6 and TRBJ2-7; D remains ambiguous. The CDR3 consists of 13 residues. V dropped 0 bases and J dropped 6 bases, with 9 bases sitting between them. Germline lookup yields CDR1 SGHVS and CDR2 FNYEAQ. The DNA for the CDR3 is TGTGCCAGCAGCTTAGCTCCCGGTTCCGAGCAGTACTTC. It translates to CASSLAPGSEQYF.

This chain connects TRBV7-9 to TRBJ2-2; the D gene is possibly TRBD2 (5 bases). With 7 bases removed from V and 3 bases from J, the gap between germline ends came to 15 bases. The CDR3 has 15 amino acids. Germline V gene lookup returns CDR1 SEHNR and CDR2 FQNEAQ (reference sequence). The CDR3 DNA reads TGTGCCAGCACCCCACGGACTTCTGACACCGGGGAGCTGTTTTTT. Translation gives CASTPRTSDTGELFF.

V usage is TRBV5-4 and J usage is TRBJ2-7; weak D call: TRBD1 (6 bases). This CDR3 spans 15 amino acids. CDR1 is SGHNT and CDR2 is YYREEE in the germline V gene (reference sequence). V lost 3 bases, J lost 6 bases, and 19 bases lay in between. The CDR3 bases are TGTGCCAGCAGCTCCCAGGGGCGGGTGGCGTCCGAGCAGTACTTC. This sequence encodes CASSSQGRVASEQYF.

In DNA, the CDR3 is TGTGCCAGCAGTTTAGATGGGGGCTTCGAGCAGTACTTC. This encodes CASSLDGGFEQYF. J is TRBJ2-7 and V is TRBV12-3 or TRBV12-4, with D tentatively TRBD1 (6 bases). The CDR3 is 13 residues long. V gave up 1 base and J gave up 6 bases, with 10 bases separating them.

The chain carries TRBV7-6 and TRBJ2-1; 11 nucleotides align to TRBD2. Germline V gene data show CDR1 as SGHVS and CDR2 as FNYEAQ. This CDR3 region has 15 residues. V dropped 4 bases and J dropped 7; count of bases not matched to a gene: 6. Here the CDR3 reads CASSSLTSGSNEQFF. The CDR3 DNA reads as TGTGCCAGCAGCTCACTAACTAGCGGGAGTAATGAGCAGTTCTTC. The full variable domain, in which reference TRBV7-6 and TRBJ2-1 provide the parts outside the CDR3, is GAGVSQSPRYKVTKRGQDVALRCDPISGHVSLYWYRQALGQGPEFLTYFNYEAQQDKSGLPNDRFSAERPEGSISTLTIQRTEQRDSAMYRCASSSLTSGSNEQFFGPGTRLTVL.

The chain employs TRBV9 and TRBJ1-4, with D unresolved. This CDR3 is 15 amino acids long. Germline V lookup: CDR1 SGDLS, CDR2 YYNGEE. V lost 0 bases and J lost 7, with 13 bases in between. Here the CDR3 DNA reads TGTGCCAGCAGCGTAGGGGTGGCGGGGTCTGAAAAACTGTTTTTT. The encoded protein is CASSVGVAGSEKLFF.

This clone was counted a single time. V is TRBV10-3 and J is TRBJ2-7; 9 bases line up with TRBD1. V shed 7 bases, J shed 4 bases, and the junction held 8 bases outside the gene matches. The length of the CDR3 is 14 residues. In germline, CDR1 is ENHRY, CDR2 SYGVKD. In DNA form, the CDR3 reads TGTGCCATCACGCCGGGACAGGGAACTTACGAGCAGTACTTC. Translated, it gives CAITPGQGTYEQYF.

The rearrangement joins TRBV24-1 to TRBJ2-7; 10 nucleotides align to TRBD1. The length of the CDR3 is 15 residues. Germline lookup yields CDR1 KGHDR and CDR2 SFDVKD. V was pared by 3 bases and J by 4 bases, with 5 bases of the junction left unmatched. Here the CDR3 reads CATSDGGQGRYEQYF. The CDR3 DNA follows: TGTGCCACCAGTGATGGGGGACAGGGGCGGTACGAGCAGTACTTC.